This T cell receptor beta chain was identified in a study of T cell repertoires in cytomegalovirus infection. Findings of the study overall: Within the response measured ex vivo, HLA-C-restricted CMV-specific TCR beta clonotypes were dominant. Carriers of CMV and the relevant HLA type were discriminated by public TCR beta frequency.

V gave up 0 bases and J gave up 5 bases, with 8 bases separating them. Germline values: CDR1 LNHNV, CDR2 YYDKDF (reference sequence). This CDR3 has 13 amino acids. With regard to this clonotype: The antigen is unknown.

TCRdb used MiXCR to reprocess the reads, holding one entry per CDR3 protein. In the table there are around 360,000 distinct CDR3 sequences, about 34% of which are singletons. This sequence joins TRBV15 and TRBJ2-7; D is unresolved. The sequence derives from a human donor in good health (CMV status not recorded). Some clones in this sample may be carry-over from other donors' samples. Sequenced here: cultured PBMCs, sampled from culture after CMV antigen stimulation. CDR3 residues: CATSREVGHEQYF. Here the CDR3 DNA reads TGTGCCACCAGCAGAGAAGTGGGTCACGAGCAGTACTTC.